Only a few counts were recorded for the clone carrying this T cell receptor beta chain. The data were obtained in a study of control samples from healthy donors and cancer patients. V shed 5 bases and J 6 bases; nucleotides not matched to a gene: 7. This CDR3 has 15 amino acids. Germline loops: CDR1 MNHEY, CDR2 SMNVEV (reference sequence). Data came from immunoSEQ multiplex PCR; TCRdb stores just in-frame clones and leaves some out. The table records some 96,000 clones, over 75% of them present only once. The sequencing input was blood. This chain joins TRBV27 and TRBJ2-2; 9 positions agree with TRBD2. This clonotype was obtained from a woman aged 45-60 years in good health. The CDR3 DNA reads TGTGCCAGCAGTATCTGGACTAGCGTAGCCGGGGAGCTGTTTTTT. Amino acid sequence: CASSIWTSVAGELFF.